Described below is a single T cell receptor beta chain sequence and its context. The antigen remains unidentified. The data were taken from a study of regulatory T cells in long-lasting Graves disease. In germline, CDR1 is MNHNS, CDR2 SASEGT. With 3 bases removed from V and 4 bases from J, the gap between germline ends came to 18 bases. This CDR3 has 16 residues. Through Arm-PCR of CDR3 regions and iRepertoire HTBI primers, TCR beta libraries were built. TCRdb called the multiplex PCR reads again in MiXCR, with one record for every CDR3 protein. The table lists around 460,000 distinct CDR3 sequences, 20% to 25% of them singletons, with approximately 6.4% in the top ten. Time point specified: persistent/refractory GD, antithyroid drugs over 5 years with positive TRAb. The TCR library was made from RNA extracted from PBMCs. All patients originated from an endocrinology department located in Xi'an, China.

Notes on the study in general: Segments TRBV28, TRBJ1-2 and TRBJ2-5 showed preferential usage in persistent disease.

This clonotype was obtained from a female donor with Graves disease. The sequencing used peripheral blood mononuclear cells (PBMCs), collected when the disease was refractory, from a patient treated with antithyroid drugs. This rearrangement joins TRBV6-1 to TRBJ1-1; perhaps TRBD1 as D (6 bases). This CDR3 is CASSDPATGGGTEAFF. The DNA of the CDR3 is TGTGCCAGCAGTGACCCGGCGACAGGCGGCGGCACTGAAGCTTTCTTT.